The source of this T cell receptor beta chain is a study of T cell clonality in common variable immunodeficiency. For this clone: Its antigen is currently unknown. The DNA ends 3 residues before the CDR3 does, and the rest of the CDR3 is filled in from the germline J gene.

The CDR3 length is 15 residues. V was clipped by 7 bases and J by 0 bases, with 10 bases between them. CDR1 and CDR2 (germline): SGHTA, FQGNSA. TCRdb's copy holds only in-frame clones and misses some; the assay was immunoSEQ multiplex PCR. The repertoire consists of over 30,000 clones, none detected only once. Regarding the study as a whole: In common variable immunodeficiency, TCR beta chains reportedly carried fewer deletions and N-nucleotide insertions.

Sequenced material: peripheral blood mononuclear cells. This chain links TRBV7-2 with TRBJ1-6; D possibly corresponds to TRBD1 (6 bases). The receptor was derived from a human donor with common variable immunodeficiency. CDR3 in amino acids: CASKKDSSYNSPLHF. Incomplete CDR3 DNA: TGTGCCAGCAAAAAGGACAGCTCCTATAATTCACCC.